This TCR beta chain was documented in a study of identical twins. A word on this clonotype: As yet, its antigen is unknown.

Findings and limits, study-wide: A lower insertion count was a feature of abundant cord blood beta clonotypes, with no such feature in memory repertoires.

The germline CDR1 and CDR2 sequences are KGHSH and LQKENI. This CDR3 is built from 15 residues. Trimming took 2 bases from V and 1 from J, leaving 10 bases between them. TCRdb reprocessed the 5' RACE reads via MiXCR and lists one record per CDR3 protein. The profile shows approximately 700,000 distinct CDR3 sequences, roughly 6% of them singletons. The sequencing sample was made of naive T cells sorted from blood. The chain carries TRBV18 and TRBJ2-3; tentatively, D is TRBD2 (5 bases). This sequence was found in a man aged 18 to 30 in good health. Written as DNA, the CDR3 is TGTGCCAGCTCACCATTTCAGGAGGGCACAGATACGCAGTATTTT. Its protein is CASSPFQEGTDTQYF.